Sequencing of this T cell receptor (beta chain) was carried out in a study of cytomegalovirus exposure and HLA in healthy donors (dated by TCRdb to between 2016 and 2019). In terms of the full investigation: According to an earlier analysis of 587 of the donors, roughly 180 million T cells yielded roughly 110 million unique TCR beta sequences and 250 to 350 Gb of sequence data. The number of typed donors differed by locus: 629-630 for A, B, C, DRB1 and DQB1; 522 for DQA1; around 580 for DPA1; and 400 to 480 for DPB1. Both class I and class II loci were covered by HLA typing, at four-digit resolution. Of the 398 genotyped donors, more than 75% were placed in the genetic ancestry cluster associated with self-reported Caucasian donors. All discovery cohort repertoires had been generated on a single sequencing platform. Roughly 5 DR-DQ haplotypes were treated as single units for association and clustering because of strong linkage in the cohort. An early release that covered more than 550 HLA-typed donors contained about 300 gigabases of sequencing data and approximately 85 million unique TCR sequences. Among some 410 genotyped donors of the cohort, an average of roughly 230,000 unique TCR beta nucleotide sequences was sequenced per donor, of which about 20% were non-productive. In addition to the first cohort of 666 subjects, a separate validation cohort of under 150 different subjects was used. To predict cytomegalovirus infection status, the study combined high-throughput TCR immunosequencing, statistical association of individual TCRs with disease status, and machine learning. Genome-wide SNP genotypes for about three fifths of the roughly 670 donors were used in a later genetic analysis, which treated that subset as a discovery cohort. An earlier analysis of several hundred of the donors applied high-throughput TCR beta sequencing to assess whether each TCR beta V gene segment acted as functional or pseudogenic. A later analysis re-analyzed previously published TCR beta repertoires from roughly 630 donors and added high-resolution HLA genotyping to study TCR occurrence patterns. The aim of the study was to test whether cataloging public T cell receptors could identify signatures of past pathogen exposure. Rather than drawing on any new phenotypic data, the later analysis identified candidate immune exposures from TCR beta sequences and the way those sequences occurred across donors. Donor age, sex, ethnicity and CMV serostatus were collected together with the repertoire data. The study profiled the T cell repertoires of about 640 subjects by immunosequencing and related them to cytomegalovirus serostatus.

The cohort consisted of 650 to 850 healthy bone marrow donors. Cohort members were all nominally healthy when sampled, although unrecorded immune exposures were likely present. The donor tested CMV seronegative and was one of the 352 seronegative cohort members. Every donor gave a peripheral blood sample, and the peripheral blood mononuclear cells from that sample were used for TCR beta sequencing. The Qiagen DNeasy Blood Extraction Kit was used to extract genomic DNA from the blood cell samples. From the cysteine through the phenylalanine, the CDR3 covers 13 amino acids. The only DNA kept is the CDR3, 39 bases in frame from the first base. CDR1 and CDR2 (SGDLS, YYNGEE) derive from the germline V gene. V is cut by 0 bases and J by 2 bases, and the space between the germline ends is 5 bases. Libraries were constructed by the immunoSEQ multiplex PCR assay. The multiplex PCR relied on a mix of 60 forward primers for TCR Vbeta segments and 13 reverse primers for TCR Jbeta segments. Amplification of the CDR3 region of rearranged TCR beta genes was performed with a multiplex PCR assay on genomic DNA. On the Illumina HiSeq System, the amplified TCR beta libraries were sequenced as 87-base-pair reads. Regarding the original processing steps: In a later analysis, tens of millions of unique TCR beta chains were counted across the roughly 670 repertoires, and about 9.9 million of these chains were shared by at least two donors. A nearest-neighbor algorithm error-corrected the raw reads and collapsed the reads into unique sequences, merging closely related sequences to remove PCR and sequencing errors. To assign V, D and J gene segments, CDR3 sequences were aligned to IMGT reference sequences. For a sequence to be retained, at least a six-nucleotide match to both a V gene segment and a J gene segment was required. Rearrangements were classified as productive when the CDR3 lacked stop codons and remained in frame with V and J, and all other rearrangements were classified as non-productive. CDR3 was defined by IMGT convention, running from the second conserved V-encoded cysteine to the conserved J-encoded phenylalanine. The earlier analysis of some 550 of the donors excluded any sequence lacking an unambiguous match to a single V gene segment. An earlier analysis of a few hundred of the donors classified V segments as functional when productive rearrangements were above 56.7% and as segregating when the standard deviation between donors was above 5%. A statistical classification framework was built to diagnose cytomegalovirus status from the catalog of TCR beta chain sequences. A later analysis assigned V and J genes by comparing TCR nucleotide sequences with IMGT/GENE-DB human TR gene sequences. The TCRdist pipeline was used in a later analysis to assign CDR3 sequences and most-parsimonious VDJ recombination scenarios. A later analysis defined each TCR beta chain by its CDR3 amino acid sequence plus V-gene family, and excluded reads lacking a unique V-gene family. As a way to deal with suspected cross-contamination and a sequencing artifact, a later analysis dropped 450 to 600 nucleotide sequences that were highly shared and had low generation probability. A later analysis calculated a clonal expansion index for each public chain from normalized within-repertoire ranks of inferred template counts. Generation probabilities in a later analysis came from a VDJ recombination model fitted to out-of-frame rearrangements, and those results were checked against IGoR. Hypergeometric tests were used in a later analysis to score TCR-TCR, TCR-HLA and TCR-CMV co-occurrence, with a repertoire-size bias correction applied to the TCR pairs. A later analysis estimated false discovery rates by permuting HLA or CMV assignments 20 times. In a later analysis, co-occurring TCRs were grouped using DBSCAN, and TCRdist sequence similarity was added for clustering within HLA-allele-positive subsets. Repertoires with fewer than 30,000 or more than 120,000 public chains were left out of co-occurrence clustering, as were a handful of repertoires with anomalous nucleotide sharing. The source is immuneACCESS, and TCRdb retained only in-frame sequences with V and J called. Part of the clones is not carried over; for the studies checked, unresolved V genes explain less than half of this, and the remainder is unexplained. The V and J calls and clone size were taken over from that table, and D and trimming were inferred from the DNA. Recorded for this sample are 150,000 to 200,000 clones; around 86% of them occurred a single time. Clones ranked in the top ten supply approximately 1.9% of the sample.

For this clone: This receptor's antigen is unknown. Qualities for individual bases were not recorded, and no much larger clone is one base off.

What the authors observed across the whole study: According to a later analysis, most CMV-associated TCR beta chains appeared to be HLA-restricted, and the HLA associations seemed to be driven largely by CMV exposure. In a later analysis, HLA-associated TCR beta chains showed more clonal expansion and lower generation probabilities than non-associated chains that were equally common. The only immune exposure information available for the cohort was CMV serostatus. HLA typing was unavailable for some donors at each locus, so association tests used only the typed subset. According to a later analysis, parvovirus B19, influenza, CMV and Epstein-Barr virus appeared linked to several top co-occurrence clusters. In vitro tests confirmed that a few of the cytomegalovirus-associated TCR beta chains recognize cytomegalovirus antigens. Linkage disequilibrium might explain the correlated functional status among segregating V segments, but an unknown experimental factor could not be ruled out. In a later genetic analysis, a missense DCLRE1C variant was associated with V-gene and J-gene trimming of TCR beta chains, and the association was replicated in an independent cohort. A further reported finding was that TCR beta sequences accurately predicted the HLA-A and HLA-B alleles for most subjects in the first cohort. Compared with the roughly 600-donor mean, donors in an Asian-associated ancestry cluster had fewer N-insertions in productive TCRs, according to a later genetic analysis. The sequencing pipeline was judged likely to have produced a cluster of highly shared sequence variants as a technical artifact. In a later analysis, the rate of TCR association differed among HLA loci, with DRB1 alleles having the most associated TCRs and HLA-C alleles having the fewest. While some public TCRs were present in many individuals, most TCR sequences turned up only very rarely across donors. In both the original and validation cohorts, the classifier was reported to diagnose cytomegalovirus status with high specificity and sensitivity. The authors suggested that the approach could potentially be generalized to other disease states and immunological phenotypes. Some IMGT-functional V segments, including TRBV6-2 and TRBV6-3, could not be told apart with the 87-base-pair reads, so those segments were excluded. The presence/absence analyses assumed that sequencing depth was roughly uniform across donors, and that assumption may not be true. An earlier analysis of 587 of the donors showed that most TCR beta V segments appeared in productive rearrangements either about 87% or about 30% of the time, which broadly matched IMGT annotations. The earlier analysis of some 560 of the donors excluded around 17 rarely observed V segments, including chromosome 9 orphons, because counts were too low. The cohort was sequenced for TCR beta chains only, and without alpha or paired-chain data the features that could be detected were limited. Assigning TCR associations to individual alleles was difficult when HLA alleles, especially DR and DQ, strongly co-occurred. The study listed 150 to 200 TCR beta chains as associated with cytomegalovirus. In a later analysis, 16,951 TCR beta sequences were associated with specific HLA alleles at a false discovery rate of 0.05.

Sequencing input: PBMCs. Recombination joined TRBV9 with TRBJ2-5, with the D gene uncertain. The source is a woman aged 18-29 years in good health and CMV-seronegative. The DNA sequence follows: TGTGCCAGCAGCGTAGGTCAGCAAGAGACCCAGTACTTC. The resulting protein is CASSVGQQETQYF.